The 30 T cell receptor beta chains below all came from one sample that was sequenced in a study of regulatory T cells in long-lasting Graves disease. Arm-PCR of CDR3 regions and iRepertoire HTBI primers were the basis on which TCR beta libraries were built. In TCRdb, the multiplex PCR reads were re-called with MiXCR into one record per CDR3 protein. The data hold 350,000 to 450,000 distinct CDR3 sequences, with around a fifth observed a single time. Sample time point: persistent/refractory GD, antithyroid drugs over 5 years with positive TRAb. PBMCs were the source of the RNA used for TCR sequencing. The sample was peripheral blood mononuclear cells (PBMCs), taken when the disease was refractory, from a patient treated with antithyroid drugs. The receptors here all came from a female donor with Graves disease.

This clonotype has more than one count but fewer than ten. The rearrangement joins TRBV19 to TRBJ1-1, with D maybe TRBD1 (5 bases). V was pared by 7 bases and J by 5 bases, with 20 bases between. Per germline, CDR1 LNHDA and CDR2 SQIVND (reference sequence). The CDR3 runs 15 residues. The CDR3 DNA reads as TGTGCCAGTACCCCCGAGAGGCAGGGAAGAACTGAAGCTTTCTTT. It yields the protein CASTPERQGRTEAFF.

The chain combines TRBV7-8 with TRBJ2-5, with TRBD1 identical over 7 bases. The V and J ends lost 4 bases and 5 bases, in that order; junction bases with no gene match: 10. The CDR3 loop spans 15 amino acids. Germline V gene sequence: CDR1 SGHVS, CDR2 FQNEAQ. The CDR3: CASSSLTGVLETQYF. DNA of the CDR3: TGTGCCAGCAGCTCCCTTACAGGGGTTTTGGAGACCCAGTACTTC.

This clonotype appeared a few times. The V and J genes are TRBV20-1 and TRBJ2-7; D is ambiguous. The length of the CDR3 is 14 residues. Per the germline V gene, CDR1 is DFQATT and CDR2 is SNEGSKA (reference sequence). Trimming removed 4 bases from V and 0 bases from J, with 13 bases in between. The CDR3 nucleotides are TGCAGTGCTACCCCAGGCCCCACCTCCTACGAGCAGTACTTC. It codes for CSATPGPTSYEQYF.

This clonotype was counted at least ten times. This chain joins TRBV28 and TRBJ2-2; maybe TRBD1 (5 bases). This CDR3 comprises 16 residues. The germline V and J ends were trimmed by 4 bases and 0 bases, with 12 bases remaining between them. Germline CDR1 reads MDHEN; CDR2 reads SYDVKM. Here the CDR3 DNA reads TGTGCCAGCAGTTACGCAGGACACGCGAACACCGGGGAGCTGTTTTTT. Translating gives CASSYAGHANTGELFF. The complete variable domain, with remaining parts taken from reference TRBV28 and TRBJ2-2, reads DVKVTQSSRYLVKRTGEKVFLECVQDMDHENMFWYRQDPGLGLRLIYFSYDVKMKEKGDIPEGYSVSREKKERFSLILESASTNQTSMYLCASSYAGHANTGELFFGEGSRLTVL.

In its sample, this clonotype was seen once. The chain joins TRBV5-1 to TRBJ2-7, with TRBD1 identical over 7 bases. Germline V gene lookup returns CDR1 SGHRS and CDR2 YFSETQ. Trimming cost V 4 bases and J 0 bases; bases outside gene matches: 4. CDR3 length: 14 residues. The CDR3 here is CASSPTGASYEQYF. Here the CDR3 DNA reads TGCGCCAGCAGCCCAACAGGGGCCTCCTACGAGCAGTACTTC.

The V call is TRBV20-1, the J call TRBJ2-2; the D gene is possibly TRBD1 (5 bases). CDR3 size: 14 residues. Trimming removed 5 bases from V and 3 bases from J, with 13 bases in between. CDR1 and CDR2 (germline): DFQATT, SNEGSKA (reference sequence). The CDR3 spells CSAQDSRDTGELFF. CDR3 in DNA: TGCAGTGCTCAAGACAGCCGGGACACCGGGGAGCTGTTTTTT.

This clonotype was seen ten or more times. One end of the junction fails to match germline, which may point to a read error. The chain links TRBV5-1 to TRBJ2-2; D may be TRBD1 (5 bases). The CDR3 has 18 residues. Germline CDR1 reads SGHRS; CDR2 reads YFSETQ. The CDR3 DNA sequence: TGTGCCAGCAGCCCGACCCCACGACAGACACCGAACACCGGGGAGCTGTTTTTT. Translation: CASSPTPRQTPNTGELFF.

This clonotype has a handful of counts. The V and J genes are TRBV5-1 and TRBJ1-6; D might be TRBD1 (6 bases). In germline, CDR1 is SGHRS, CDR2 YFSETQ. V lost 0 bases, J lost 9 bases, and 13 bases lay in between. The length of the CDR3 is 15 residues. The CDR3 loop reads CASSLEGGLSSPLHF. The DNA of the CDR3 is TGCGCCAGCAGCTTGGAGGGGGGTTTGAGTTCACCCCTCCACTTT.

This clonotype was detected only once. The chain links TRBV5-7 to TRBJ2-7, with D possibly being TRBD1 (5 bases). TRBV5-7 is marked as an open reading frame, function uncertain. The CDR3 totals 16 residues. Deletions cut 2 bases from V and 1 base from J, with 16 bases between. CDR3 in amino acids: CASSFDPRVNSYEQYF. As DNA, the CDR3 is TGTGCCAGCAGCTTTGATCCCAGGGTAAATTCCTACGAGCAGTACTTC.

The V and J genes are TRBV5-1 and TRBJ1-4, with TRBD1 matching 10 bases. Germline V lookup: CDR1 SGHRS, CDR2 YFSETQ. V shed 4 bases, J shed 3 bases, and the junction held 0 bases outside the gene matches. The CDR3 totals 14 residues. CDR3 bases: TGCGCCAGCAGCGGACAGGGGGCTAATGAAAAACTGTTTTTT. Its protein product is CASSGQGANEKLFF.

The chain has TRBV27 and TRBJ2-2; D is unclear. V dropped 4 bases and J dropped 6 bases, with 9 bases sitting between them. CDR3 size: 13 residues. Germline-derived CDR1 and CDR2 are MNHEY and SMNVEV (reference sequence). The CDR3 loop is CASSSLSPGELFF. The CDR3 DNA sequence: TGTGCCAGCAGTTCCCTTTCCCCCGGGGAGCTGTTTTTT.

This clonotype was recorded many times. This chain links TRBV5-1 with TRBJ1-6, with no clear D. Germline lookup yields CDR1 SGHRS and CDR2 YFSETQ. Trimming left V 0 bases short and J 7 bases short, with 11 bases between. The CDR3 sequence is 15 residues long. This CDR3 reads CASSLEPANNSPLHF. The CDR3 DNA reads as TGCGCCAGCAGCTTGGAGCCAGCTAACAATTCACCCCTCCACTTT.

This clonotype has only a few counts. This rearrangement joins TRBV20-1 to TRBJ2-1; no definite D call. CDR3 length equals 13 residues. CDR1 DFQATT and CDR2 SNEGSKA come from the germline V gene (reference sequence). Trimming stripped 0 bases from V and 5 bases from J, with 8 bases between. CDR3 sequence: CSARDHLDNEQFF. CDR3 sequence (DNA): TGCAGTGCTAGAGATCATCTTGACAATGAGCAGTTCTTC.

This clonotype came up many times. The rearrangement joins TRBV3-1 to TRBJ2-2; TRBD1 aligns across 8 bases. CDR1 LGHDT and CDR2 YNNKEL come from the germline V gene (reference sequence). This CDR3 has 14 residues. The CDR3: CVGEDRAYTGELFF. CDR3 in DNA: TGTGTAGGGGAGGACAGGGCTTACACCGGGGAGCTGTTTTTT. Based on the CDR3 plus reference TRBV3-1 and TRBJ2-2, the full variable domain is DTAVSQTPKYLVTQMGNDKSIKCEQNLGHDTMYWYKQDSKKFLKIMFSYNNKELIINETVPNRFSPKSPDKAHLNLHINSLELGDSAVYFCVGEDRAYTGELFFGEGSRLTVL.

The chain joins TRBV3-1 to TRBJ1-1; D remains unclear. With 5 bases removed from V and 1 base from J, the gap between germline ends came to 23 bases. CDR1 LGHDT and CDR2 YNNKEL come from the germline V gene (reference sequence). This CDR3 comprises 18 residues. CDR3 in DNA: TGTGCCAGCAGCTCGCGCACCAATCTGGGGTCGGAGAACACTGAAGCTTTCTTT. Protein product: CASSSRTNLGSENTEAFF.

This clonotype was picked up many times. This rearrangement joins TRBV12-3 or TRBV12-4 to TRBJ1-6, with 9 bases lining up with TRBD1. The CDR3 has 16 amino acids. The ends lost 1 base at V and 10 bases at J; junction bases unmatched: 8. As DNA, the CDR3 is TGTGCCAGCAGTTTAGGCCCGACAGGGGGTAGATCACCCCTCCACTTT. This sequence encodes CASSLGPTGGRSPLHF.

The J gene is TRBJ2-1, the V gene TRBV7-9, with 8 bases lining up with TRBD2. This CDR3 spans 17 amino acids. V was clipped by 0 bases and J by 4 bases; unmatched bases: 8. Germline assignment: CDR1 SEHNR and CDR2 FQNEAQ (reference sequence). In nucleotides, the CDR3 is TGTGCCAGCAGCTTAGCCGCGCTAGCGGGCCCATACAATGAGCAGTTCTTC. Translating gives CASSLAALAGPYNEQFF.

This clonotype was detected a few times. The CDR3 protein is CASSSESSNYGYTF. The CDR3 DNA reads as TGTGCCAGCAGCTCGGAATCTTCTAACTATGGCTACACCTTC. The chain combines TRBV7-9 with TRBJ1-2, with unresolved D. Trimming removed 4 bases from V and 0 bases from J, with 9 bases in between. The germline CDR1 and CDR2 sequences are SEHNR and FQNEAQ (reference sequence). CDR3 size: 14 residues. Full variable domain (outside the CDR3, taken from reference TRBV7-9 and TRBJ1-2): DTGVSQNPRHKITKRGQNVTFRCDPISEHNRLYWYRQTLGQGPEFLTYFQNEAQLEKSRLLSDRFSAERPKGSFSTLEIQRTEQGDSAMYLCASSSESSNYGYTFGSGTRLTVV.

Worth noting for this clonotype: A far larger clone differs by one base, so this is likely a read error. The CDR3 spells CASREAGWQETQYF. The CDR3 DNA follows: TGTGCCAGCAGAGAAGCGGGATGGCAAGAGACCCAGTACTTC. The rearrangement joins TRBV28 to TRBJ2-5; 7 bases align to TRBD2. Looked up from germline, CDR1 is MDHEN and CDR2 is SYDVKM. The V gene end was trimmed by 6 bases and the J gene end by 2 bases; junction bases not matched to a gene: 6. The CDR3 consists of 14 residues.

This clonotype came up many times. The chain is built from TRBV19 and TRBJ2-5; no clear D. V lost 3 bases to trimming and J lost 0 bases, with 8 bases between them. The CDR3 has 14 amino acids. From germline, CDR1 is LNHDA and CDR2 SQIVND (reference sequence). CDR3 bases: TGTGCCAGTAGTATGAGGACCAACCAAGAGACCCAGTACTTC. Translation gives CASSMRTNQETQYF.

The chain links TRBV19 to TRBJ2-3, with unresolved D. Trimming stripped 1 base from V and 0 bases from J, with 5 bases between. The CDR3 is 14 amino acids. The germline CDR1 and CDR2 sequences are LNHDA and SQIVND (reference sequence). The CDR3 spells CASSIGHSTDTQYF. The CDR3 DNA is TGTGCCAGTAGTATAGGCCACAGCACAGATACGCAGTATTTT.

This clonotype was recorded many times. The rearrangement uses TRBV3-1 and TRBJ2-5; D not certain. Germline V gene lookup returns CDR1 LGHDT and CDR2 YNNKEL (reference sequence). The CDR3 loop spans 17 amino acids. Trimming took 0 bases from V and 5 from J, leaving 19 bases between them. The CDR3 DNA reads as TGTGCCAGCAGCCAAGATGGCGCCTTCGAGGTAGAGGAGACCCAGTACTTC. Translation gives CASSQDGAFEVEETQYF.

This clonotype appeared many times. This chain joins TRBV7-3 and TRBJ2-2, with D perhaps being TRBD1 or TRBD2 (5 bases each). Germline lookup yields CDR1 SGHTA and CDR2 FQGTGA. V shed 2 bases and J shed 5 bases, with 12 bases lying between them. The CDR3 is 15 amino acids. CDR3 sequence (DNA): TGTGCCAGCAGCTTACCAAACGGGGCGACCGGGGAGCTGTTTTTT. This gives the protein CASSLPNGATGELFF. Full variable domain (rest looked up from reference TRBV7-3 and TRBJ2-2): GAGVSQTPSNKVTEKGKYVELRCDPISGHTALYWYRQSLGQGPEFLIYFQGTGAADDSGLPNDRFFAVRPEGSVSTLKIQRTERGDSAVYLCASSLPNGATGELFFGEGSRLTVL.

V usage is TRBV3-1 and J usage is TRBJ2-2; TRBD1 agrees at 10 bases. The ends lost 0 bases at V and 4 bases at J; junction bases unmatched: 8. The CDR3 covers 18 residues. Germline lookup yields CDR1 LGHDT and CDR2 YNNKEL (reference sequence). The CDR3: CASSQDRGQGVGTGELFF. The DNA of the CDR3 is TGTGCCAGCAGCCAAGATAGAGGACAGGGGGTGGGCACCGGGGAGCTGTTTTTT. Combining the CDR3 with reference TRBV3-1 and TRBJ2-2 gives the whole variable domain DTAVSQTPKYLVTQMGNDKSIKCEQNLGHDTMYWYKQDSKKFLKIMFSYNNKELIINETVPNRFSPKSPDKAHLNLHINSLELGDSAVYFCASSQDRGQGVGTGELFFGEGSRLTVL.

The chain joins TRBV20-1 to TRBJ2-7, with D possibly being TRBD2 (7 bases). This CDR3 spans 14 amino acids. CDR1 is DFQATT and CDR2 is SNEGSKA in the germline V gene (reference sequence). V shed 2 bases and J shed 4 bases, with 15 bases lying between them. The CDR3 DNA sequence: TGCAGTGCTAGATCGGGGGCTAGCGGTTACGAGCAGTACTTC. Its protein is CSARSGASGYEQYF.

The chain employs TRBV20-1 and TRBJ2-4; D gene unclear. Germline lookup yields CDR1 DFQATT and CDR2 SNEGSKA (reference sequence). V lost 1 base and J 0 bases, leaving 10 bases between the germline ends. This CDR3 comprises 15 residues. CDR3 region: CSARAGYSAKNIQYF. CDR3 in DNA: TGCAGTGCTAGAGCGGGTTACTCAGCCAAAAACATTCAGTACTTC.

This clonotype was detected many times. The chain joins TRBV28 to TRBJ2-7; 7 positions match TRBD1. This CDR3 has 12 residues. Trimming took 10 bases from V and 2 from J; bases not matched to a gene: 5. From germline, CDR1 is MDHEN and CDR2 SYDVKM. As DNA, the CDR3 is TGTGCCACCTTGGACAGGACCTACGAGCAGTACTTC. Translated, it gives CATLDRTYEQYF. Combining the CDR3 with reference TRBV28 and TRBJ2-7 gives the whole variable domain DVKVTQSSRYLVKRTGEKVFLECVQDMDHENMFWYRQDPGLGLRLIYFSYDVKMKEKGDIPEGYSVSREKKERFSLILESASTNQTSMYLCATLDRTYEQYFGPGTRLTVT.

On this clonotype itself: This could be a read error, since a much larger clone is one nucleotide away. The chain links TRBV28 to TRBJ1-2, with 7 bases aligning to TRBD1. V shed 7 bases, J shed 5 bases, and the junction held 4 bases outside the gene matches. The CDR3 consists of 12 residues. Germline V gene lookup returns CDR1 MDHEN and CDR2 SYDVKM. The CDR3 region has the DNA TGTGCCAGCACGGGACAGTTATATGGCTACACCTTC. Amino acids: CASTGQLYGYTF.

This clonotype was counted at least ten times. The CDR3 DNA reads as TGTGCCAGCAGCTTAACACAGGGGTACGAGCAGTACTTC. This encodes CASSLTQGYEQYF. V usage is TRBV7-3 and J usage is TRBJ2-7, with TRBD1 matching over 7 bases. This CDR3 spans 13 amino acids. V gave up 0 bases and J gave up 4 bases; unmatched junction bases: 0. Per the germline V gene, CDR1 is SGHTA and CDR2 is FQGTGA.

This clonotype has just a few counts. CDR3 sequence reads: CASGSSGSYEQYF. The CDR3, as DNA: TGTGCCAGCGGGTCTAGCGGGAGCTACGAGCAGTACTTC. The chain recombines TRBV28 with TRBJ2-7, with 10 bases aligning to TRBD2. The CDR3 length is 13 residues. CDR1 and CDR2 from the germline V gene are MDHEN and SYDVKM. V was clipped by 8 bases and J by 3 bases; unmatched bases: 4.